Listed below are T cell receptor beta chains from one sample, sequenced in a study of brain T cells in children with intractable seizures. Generated by immunoSEQ multiplex PCR, the TCRdb table keeps only in-frame clones and is missing some. The sample has about 320,000 clones; 93% are singletons. The sequences come from peripheral blood, collected about 5 months after surgery. All receptors come from a boy younger than two with tuberous sclerosis and intractable seizures. The CDR3 runs from the conserved cysteine through the conserved F or W. The D gene is left open where the match is weak. Expanded clones get a size class; other rows say once, few or many, or leave the size out.

size: .; V: TRBV28; D: .; J: TRBJ2-7; CDR3: CASSFILTFAEQYF; DNA: TGTGCCAGCAGTTTTATCCTGACGTTTGCCGAGCAGTACTTC
size: .; V: TRBV3-1/TRBV3-2; D: TRBD1; J: TRBJ1-5; CDR3: CASSHGTGGNQPQHF; DNA: TGTGCCAGCAGCCATGGGACAGGGGGCAATCAGCCCCAGCATTTT
size: .; V: TRBV23-1; D: .; J: TRBJ2-7; CDR3: CASSRTPEQYF; DNA: TGCGCCAGCAGCCGTACTCCCGAGCAGTACTTC
size: .; V: TRBV11-3; D: TRBD1; J: TRBJ2-1; CDR3: CASSPGQGSYNEQFF; DNA: TGTGCCAGCAGCCCGGGACAGGGCTCCTACAATGAGCAGTTCTTC
size: .; V: TRBV29-1; D: .; J: TRBJ2-3; CDR3: CTQRVGDTQYF; DNA: TGCACCCAACGGGTGGGGGATACGCAGTATTTT
size: .; V: TRBV6-5; D: .; J: TRBJ1-1; CDR3: CASSYDGGIKGGAFF; DNA: TGTGCCAGCAGTTACGACGGGGGGATAAAAGGGGGAGCTTTCTTT
size: .; V: TRBV3-1/TRBV3-2; D: .; J: TRBJ1-2; CDR3: CASSQDPGYYGYTF; DNA: TGTGCCAGCAGCCAAGATCCGGGTTACTATGGCTACACCTTC
size: .; V: TRBV5-6; D: TRBD2; J: TRBJ2-1; CDR3: CASSFQTSPGIGQFF; DNA: TGTGCCAGCAGCTTCCAGACTAGCCCGGGTATCGGGCAGTTCTTC
size: .; V: TRBV5-6; D: .; J: TRBJ1-1; CDR3: CASSFAGNTEAFF; DNA: TGTGCCAGCAGCTTCGCAGGGAACACTGAAGCTTTCTTT
size: .; V: TRBV6-5; D: TRBD1; J: TRBJ1-2; CDR3: CASSYSRRGPDGYTF; DNA: TGTGCCAGCAGTTACAGTCGCAGGGGGCCGGATGGCTACACCTTC
size: once; V: TRBV2; D: TRBD2; J: TRBJ2-1; CDR3: CASSRLANLNEQFF; DNA: TGTGCCAGCAGTAGACTAGCGAACCTGAATGAGCAGTTCTTC
size: .; V: TRBV7-9; D: .; J: TRBJ2-3; CDR3: CASSSLLVCRF; DNA: TGTGCCAGCAGCTCCCTACTAGTTTGTCGTTTT
size: .; V: TRBV15; D: TRBD1; J: TRBJ1-1; CDR3: CATSEARDRFFQAFF; DNA: TGTGCCACCAGCGAGGCAAGGGACAGATTTTTTCAAGCTTTCTTT
size: .; V: TRBV19; D: .; J: TRBJ2-2; CDR3: CASSIPLSAGANTGELFF; DNA: TGTGCCAGTAGTATCCCCTTATCGGCGGGTGCGAACACCGGGGAGCTGTTTTTT
size: .; V: TRBV2; D: TRBD1; J: TRBJ1-2; CDR3: CASSSNRGRDYGYTF; DNA: TGTGCCAGCAGTTCAAACAGGGGAAGGGACTATGGCTACACCTTC
size: once; V: TRBV30; D: .; J: TRBJ1-2; CDR3: CAWSVSREYGYTF; DNA: TGTGCCTGGAGTGTTAGCAGGGAATATGGCTACACCTTC
size: .; V: TRBV15; D: .; J: TRBJ1-1; CDR3: CATSRERDRNTEAFF; DNA: TGTGCCACCAGCAGAGAACGGGACCGGAACACTGAAGCTTTCTTT
size: .; V: TRBV28; D: .; J: TRBJ2-1; CDR3: CASISSGTEIHNEQFF; DNA: TGTGCCAGCATCAGTTCCGGGACGGAGATACACAATGAGCAGTTCTTC
size: .; V: TRBV19; D: .; J: TRBJ1-2; CDR3: CASSIPSGITNYGYTF; DNA: TGTGCCAGTAGTATACCCTCCGGGATAACTAACTATGGCTACACCTTC
size: .; V: TRBV7-9; D: .; J: TRBJ2-1; CDR3: CASSAGTAGEQFF; DNA: TGTGCCAGCAGCGCAGGGACCGCAGGTGAGCAGTTCTTC
size: .; V: TRBV7-3; D: TRBD2; J: TRBJ2-1; CDR3: CASSPTSGGYNEQFF; DNA: TGTGCCAGCAGCCCGACTAGCGGGGGATACAATGAGCAGTTCTTC
size: .; V: TRBV3-1/TRBV3-2; D: TRBD2; J: TRBJ2-1; CDR3: CASSQVAGGFNEQFF; DNA: TGTGCCAGCAGCCAAGTAGCGGGGGGCTTCAATGAGCAGTTCTTC
size: .; V: TRBV21-1; D: .; J: TRBJ1-2; CDR3: CASSRWQGGGYTF; DNA: TGTGCCAGCAGCAGGTGGCAGGGTGGGGGCTACACCTTC
size: .; V: TRBV29-1; D: TRBD2; J: TRBJ2-7; CDR3: CSVESGSSYEQYF; DNA: TGCAGCGTTGAAAGCGGGAGCTCCTACGAGCAGTACTTC
size: .; V: TRBV12-5; D: TRBD1; J: TRBJ1-1; CDR3: CASGSGQGYTEAFF; DNA: TGTGCTAGTGGTTCTGGACAGGGATACACTGAAGCTTTCTTT